Each of the 12 T cell receptor beta chains below was sequenced from the same sample in a study of regulatory T cells in long-lasting Graves disease. Combining iRepertoire HTBI primers with Arm-PCR of CDR3 regions, the authors built TCR beta libraries. TCRdb used MiXCR to reprocess the multiplex PCR reads, holding one entry per CDR3 protein. The table records around 450,000 distinct CDR3 sequences, about 16% of them present only once. Time point reported: newly diagnosed GD, antithyroid drugs for less than 3 months. PBMC RNA was the source of the TCR library. These data also formed part of another study, on T cells in Graves' hyperthyroidism and ophthalmopathy.

Sequenced here: peripheral blood mononuclear cells (PBMCs), sampled at new diagnosis, from a patient treated with antithyroid drugs. The receptors derive from a man aged 40-55 years with Graves disease.

Of note for this clonotype: A much larger clone is a single base away; this may be a read error. A read error is likely, as this CDR3 ends without the conserved phenylalanine or tryptophan. The chain employs TRBV7-8 and TRBJ2-5; 10 bases are a match to TRBD2. The CDR3 is 14 residues long. Per germline, CDR1 SGHVS and CDR2 FQNEAQ. The V gene end was trimmed by 5 bases and the J gene end by 4 bases; junction bases not matched to a gene: 4. The CDR3 region has the DNA TGTGCCAGCAGCCGAGCGGGAGGGCCAGAGACCCAGTACCTC. Translating it yields CASSRAGGPETQYL.

This clonotype has only a few counts. The chain recombines TRBV20-1 with TRBJ1-6; tentatively, D is TRBD1 (5 bases). The CDR3 length is 13 residues. Trimming shortened V by 4 bases and J by 11 bases, and 15 bases separated the two germline ends. Looked up from germline, CDR1 is DFQATT and CDR2 is SNEGSKA (reference sequence). The DNA of the CDR3 is TGCAGTGCTATCAAATCGACAGCGACACCCCTCCACTTT. Its translation is CSAIKSTATPLHF.

This clonotype was recorded many times. The chain joins TRBV9 to TRBJ2-7; no firm D call. The ends were cut back, 2 bases at V and 4 bases at J, with 10 bases in the middle. CDR3 length: 13 amino acids. Per germline, CDR1 SGDLS and CDR2 YYNGEE. CDR3 sequence reads: CASSVDGLYEQYF. The CDR3 nucleotides are TGTGCCAGCAGCGTTGACGGGCTATACGAGCAGTACTTC.

This clonotype showed up many times. The chain joins TRBV7-9 to TRBJ2-1, with D possibly matching TRBD1 (7 bases). Germline loops: CDR1 SEHNR, CDR2 FQNEAQ (reference sequence). CDR3 size: 16 residues. V lost 5 bases to trimming and J lost 6 bases, with 20 bases between them. The CDR3 loop reads CASSPGSGGPVNEQFF. The CDR3, as DNA: TGTGCCAGCAGCCCGGGCTCAGGGGGGCCCGTCAATGAGCAGTTCTTC. Together with reference TRBV7-9 and TRBJ2-1, the CDR3 gives the full variable domain: DTGVSQNPRHKITKRGQNVTFRCDPISEHNRLYWYRQTLGQGPEFLTYFQNEAQLEKSRLLSDRFSAERPKGSFSTLEIQRTEQGDSAMYLCASSPGSGGPVNEQFFGPGTRLTVL.

The chain recombines TRBV20-1 with TRBJ1-1; TRBD1 matches at 12 bases. V dropped 3 bases and J dropped 4; count of bases not matched to a gene: 9. CDR3 length equals 16 residues. Germline V lookup: CDR1 DFQATT, CDR2 SNEGSKA (reference sequence). CDR3 coding DNA: TGCAGTGCTAGTTTTGGGACAGGGGGCGTGGGCACTGAAGCTTTCTTT. Protein product: CSASFGTGGVGTEAFF.

This clonotype was recorded a few times. The chain couples TRBV25-1 to TRBJ2-3, with 10 bases that match TRBD2. Germline V CDR1 and CDR2: MGHDK, SYGVNS. Germline trimming cut 0 bases from V and 8 bases from J; bases unmatched to any gene: 8. This CDR3 spans 16 amino acids. CDR3 nucleotides: TGTGCCAGCAGTGAATATCTTGGGCTAGCGGGAGTTACGCAGTATTTT. This encodes CASSEYLGLAGVTQYF.

This clonotype has ten or more counts. The chain couples TRBV28 to TRBJ1-1; D gene uncertain. The ends were cut back, 6 bases at V and 7 bases at J, with 6 bases in the middle. The germline gives CDR1 MDHEN, CDR2 SYDVKM. The CDR3 consists of 10 residues. CDR3 sequence: CASSENEAFF. The DNA of the CDR3 is TGTGCCAGCAGCGAAAATGAAGCTTTCTTT.

This clonotype was seen repeatedly, ten times or more. The chain joins TRBV20-1 to TRBJ1-1; D unclear. The CDR3 sequence is 14 residues long. V was shortened by 3 bases and J by 3 bases, with 14 bases between the two germline ends. CDR1 is DFQATT, CDR2 SNEGSKA, per germline (reference sequence). Here the CDR3 reads CSARAKAGYTEAFF. The CDR3 nucleotides read TGCAGTGCTAGGGCTAAGGCGGGGTACACTGAAGCTTTCTTT.

This clonotype was recorded only once. V is TRBV30 and J is TRBJ2-3; D remains ambiguous. The CDR3 spans 15 residues. V was shortened by 4 bases and J by 1 base, with 15 bases between the two germline ends. Germline CDR1 GTSNPN, CDR2 SVGIG (reference sequence). In DNA form, the CDR3 reads TGTGCCTGGATCCCCCTCTATCAGCGCACAGATACGCAGTATTTT. Protein: CAWIPLYQRTDTQYF.

The gene calls are TRBV6-1 and TRBJ2-7; D call uncertain. The CDR3 loop spans 12 amino acids. CDR1 and CDR2 from the germline V gene are MNHNS and SASEGT. V lost 7 bases, J lost 4 bases, and 11 bases lay in between. The CDR3 nucleotides are TGTGCCAGCATTTGCTTGCTGTACGAGCAGTACTTC. Translation gives CASICLLYEQYF.

This clonotype was found many times. The rearrangement links TRBV10-3 to TRBJ1-2, with D possibly matching TRBD1 (5 bases). Germline assignment: CDR1 ENHRY and CDR2 SYGVKD. The ends were cut back, 6 bases at V and 1 base at J, with 12 bases in the middle. The CDR3 runs 14 residues. The CDR3, as DNA: TGTGCCATCAGCCCGGGGGGTCGTAACTATGGCTACACCTTC. It specifies CAISPGGRNYGYTF.

The sample holds many counts of this clonotype. The chain combines TRBV29-1 with TRBJ2-7; 8 bases are a match to TRBD1. The CDR3 is 15 amino acids. The V gene's germline CDR1 is SQVTM and CDR2 ANQGSEA. Losses at the gene ends were 0 bases for V and 3 bases for J; bases not matched to a gene: 7. The chain's CDR3 is CSVEDDRGEYYEQYF. In nucleotides, the CDR3 is TGCAGCGTTGAAGATGACAGGGGCGAATACTACGAGCAGTACTTC.